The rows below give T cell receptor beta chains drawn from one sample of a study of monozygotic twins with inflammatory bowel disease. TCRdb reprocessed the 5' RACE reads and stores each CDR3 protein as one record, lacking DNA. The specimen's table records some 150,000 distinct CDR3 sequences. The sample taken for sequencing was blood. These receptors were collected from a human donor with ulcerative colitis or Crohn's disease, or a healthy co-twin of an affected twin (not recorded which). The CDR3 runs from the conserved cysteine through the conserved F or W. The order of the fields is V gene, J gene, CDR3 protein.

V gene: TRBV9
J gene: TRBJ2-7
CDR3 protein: CASSGQSGPGFEQYF

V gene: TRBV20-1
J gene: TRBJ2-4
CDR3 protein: CSARDASRDRNIQSTYF

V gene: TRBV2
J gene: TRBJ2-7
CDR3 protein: CASSTSGAATPSLHDEQYF

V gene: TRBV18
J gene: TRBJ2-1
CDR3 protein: CASSPIDLNEQFF

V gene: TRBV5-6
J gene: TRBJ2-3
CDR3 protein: CASSLGRTPLRTDTQYF

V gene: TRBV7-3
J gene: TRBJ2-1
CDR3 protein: CASAIIGPGEQFF

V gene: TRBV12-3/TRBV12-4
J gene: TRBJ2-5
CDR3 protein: CASTRTSGRGAQYF

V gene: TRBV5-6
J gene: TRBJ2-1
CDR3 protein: CASSRAIWGHEQFF

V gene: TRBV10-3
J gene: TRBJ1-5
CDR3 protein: CAIGQPGSNQPQHF

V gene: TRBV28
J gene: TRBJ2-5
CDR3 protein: CASSLPTQGRQETQYF

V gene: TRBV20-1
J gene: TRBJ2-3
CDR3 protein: CSARDLGGPDTQYF

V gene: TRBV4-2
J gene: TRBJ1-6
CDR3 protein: CASSEGQASSYNSPLHF

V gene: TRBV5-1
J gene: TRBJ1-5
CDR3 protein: CASSSTGGQPQHF

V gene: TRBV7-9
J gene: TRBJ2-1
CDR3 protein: CASRSVRGDEQFF

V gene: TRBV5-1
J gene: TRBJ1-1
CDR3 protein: CASSLAPVATEAFF

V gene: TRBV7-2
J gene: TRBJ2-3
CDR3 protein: CASSRTPEDTQYF

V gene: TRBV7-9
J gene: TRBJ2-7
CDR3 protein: CASSLAGGNEQYF

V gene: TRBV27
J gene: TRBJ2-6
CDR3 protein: CAGRRSGANVLTF

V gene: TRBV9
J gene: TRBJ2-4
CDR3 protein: CASSTPAKNIQYF

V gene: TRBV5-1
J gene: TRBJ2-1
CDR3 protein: CASSLAGGPSYNEQFF

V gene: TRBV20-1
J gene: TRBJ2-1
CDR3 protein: CSAATSGRYNEQFF

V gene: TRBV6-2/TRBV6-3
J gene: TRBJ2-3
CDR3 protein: CASSARAGGATDTQYF

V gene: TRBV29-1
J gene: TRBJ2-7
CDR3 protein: CSVEDTPGQGQYF

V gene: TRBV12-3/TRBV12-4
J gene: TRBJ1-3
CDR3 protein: CASSRGSGNTIYF

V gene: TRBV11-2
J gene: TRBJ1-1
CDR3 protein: CASSHGTEMNTEAFF

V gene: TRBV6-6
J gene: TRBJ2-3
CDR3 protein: CASSRRGTDTQYF

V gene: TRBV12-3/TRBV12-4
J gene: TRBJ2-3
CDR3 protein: CASSSPMTSTDTQYF

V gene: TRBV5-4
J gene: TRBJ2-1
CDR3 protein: CASSSDSGNYNEQFF

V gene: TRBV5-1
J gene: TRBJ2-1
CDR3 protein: CASSKGLAGVSDEQFF

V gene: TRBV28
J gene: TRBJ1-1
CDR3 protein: CASSPGGSEAFF

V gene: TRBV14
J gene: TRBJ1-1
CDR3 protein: CASSQDSPNTEAFF

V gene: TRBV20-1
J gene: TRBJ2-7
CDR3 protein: CSARGGGSSYEQYF

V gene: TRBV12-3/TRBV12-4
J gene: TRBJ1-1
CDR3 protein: CASSRPGTFPGEAFF

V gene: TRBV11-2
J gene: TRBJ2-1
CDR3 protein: CASSSALTAASGGRYNEQFF

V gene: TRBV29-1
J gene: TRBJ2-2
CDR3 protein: CSAVRGGSTLGELFF

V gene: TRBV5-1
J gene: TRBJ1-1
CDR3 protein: CASSLAQGPMIGAFF